A selection of T cell receptor beta chains follows, all from one sample in a study of cytomegalovirus exposure and HLA in healthy donors. Sequencing used immunoSEQ multiplex PCR; TCRdb keeps in-frame clones, though not all of them. The table lists 150,000 to 200,000 clones, roughly 80% of them singletons, with 4.9% in the top ten. The source material was PBMCs. The receptors were sampled from a woman aged 18-30 years in good health and CMV-seropositive. Both conserved end residues are part of each CDR3. Each record gives: D gene, V gene, J gene, clone size, CDR3 protein, CDR3 DNA. D genes are given only for firm matches. The listing skips clone size in some rows; elsewhere it reads once, few, many or a size class.

D gene: TRBD1
V gene: TRBV27
J gene: TRBJ2-1
clone size: NA
CDR3 protein: CASSFGTGSYNEQFF
CDR3 DNA: TGTGCCAGCAGTTTTGGGACAGGGTCCTACAATGAGCAGTTCTTC

D gene: NA
V gene: TRBV5-6
J gene: TRBJ1-1
clone size: NA
CDR3 protein: CASSLWGPWGEAFF
CDR3 DNA: TGTGCCAGCAGCTTATGGGGGCCTTGGGGTGAAGCTTTCTTT

D gene: TRBD1
V gene: TRBV28
J gene: TRBJ1-1
clone size: few
CDR3 protein: CASSSIRGDMNTEAFF
CDR3 DNA: TGTGCCAGCAGTTCAATCAGGGGGGACATGAACACTGAAGCTTTCTTT

D gene: TRBD2
V gene: TRBV29-1
J gene: TRBJ2-1
clone size: NA
CDR3 protein: CSVDLGGVLDEQFF
CDR3 DNA: TGCAGCGTTGACCTTGGGGGGGTGTTGGATGAGCAGTTCTTC

D gene: NA
V gene: TRBV28
J gene: TRBJ1-4
clone size: NA
CDR3 protein: CASSLSLGGEKLFF
CDR3 DNA: TGTGCCAGCAGTTTATCGTTGGGGGGGGAAAAACTGTTTTTT

D gene: TRBD1
V gene: TRBV10-1
J gene: TRBJ1-2
clone size: NA
CDR3 protein: CAREDRVQGYTF
CDR3 DNA: TGCGCCAGGGAGGACAGGGTACAGGGCTACACCTTC

D gene: NA
V gene: TRBV7-9
J gene: TRBJ2-7
clone size: NA
CDR3 protein: CASSSPRVGALYEQYF
CDR3 DNA: TGTGCCAGCAGCTCCCCACGGGTGGGGGCCCTCTACGAGCAGTACTTC

D gene: NA
V gene: TRBV9
J gene: TRBJ1-1
clone size: NA
CDR3 protein: CASSVGEPDTEAFF
CDR3 DNA: TGTGCCAGCAGCGTAGGAGAACCGGACACTGAAGCTTTCTTT

D gene: NA
V gene: TRBV5-8
J gene: TRBJ2-3
clone size: NA
CDR3 protein: CASSFGFSSTDTQYF
CDR3 DNA: TGTGCCAGCAGCTTCGGGTTCTCTAGCACAGATACGCAGTATTTT

D gene: TRBD1
V gene: TRBV5-6
J gene: TRBJ1-5
clone size: NA
CDR3 protein: CASSLEGQGVYQPQHF
CDR3 DNA: TGTGCCAGCAGCCTGGAAGGACAGGGGGTCTATCAGCCCCAGCATTTT

D gene: TRBD1
V gene: TRBV5-6
J gene: TRBJ1-2
clone size: few
CDR3 protein: CASSGGWDSNYGYTF
CDR3 DNA: TGTGCCAGCAGCGGGGGTTGGGACAGCAACTATGGCTACACCTTC

D gene: NA
V gene: TRBV15
J gene: TRBJ1-1
clone size: NA
CDR3 protein: CATSRDHMNTEAFF
CDR3 DNA: TGTGCCACCAGCAGAGATCACATGAACACTGAAGCTTTCTTT

D gene: TRBD1
V gene: TRBV7-6
J gene: TRBJ1-3
clone size: once
CDR3 protein: CASSLGDRGPSLSGNTIYF
CDR3 DNA: TGTGCCAGCAGCTTAGGGGACAGGGGGCCGAGTTTGTCCGGAAACACCATATATTTT

D gene: NA
V gene: TRBV5-6
J gene: TRBJ1-6
clone size: NA
CDR3 protein: CASTHTFADSPLHF
CDR3 DNA: TGTGCCAGCACCCACACATTCGCGGATTCACCCCTCCACTTT

D gene: NA
V gene: TRBV2
J gene: TRBJ2-1
clone size: NA
CDR3 protein: CASSDTGNEQFF
CDR3 DNA: TGTGCCAGCAGTGATACAGGGAATGAGCAGTTCTTC

D gene: NA
V gene: TRBV5-4
J gene: TRBJ1-6
clone size: few
CDR3 protein: CASSVDSATYNSPLHF
CDR3 DNA: TGTGCCAGCAGCGTCGACAGCGCCACCTATAATTCACCCCTCCACTTT

D gene: NA
V gene: TRBV11-1
J gene: TRBJ1-1
clone size: once
CDR3 protein: CASSPSRDRDTEAFF
CDR3 DNA: TGTGCCAGCAGCCCCTCCAGGGATCGGGACACTGAAGCTTTCTTT

D gene: NA
V gene: TRBV20-1
J gene: TRBJ2-1
clone size: once
CDR3 protein: CSARVRGKQFF
CDR3 DNA: TGCAGTGCTAGAGTCCGGGGAAAGCAGTTCTTC